The next 26 T cell receptor beta chains were all read from a single sample in a study of cytomegalovirus exposure and HLA in healthy donors. Primers: 60 Vbeta forward and 13 Jbeta reverse. Profiling relied on immunoSEQ multiplex PCR, and the TCRdb table lists in-frame clones only, not all of them. The table has about 120,000 clones, approximately 10% seen once. Sequenced material: PBMCs. All receptors come from a woman under 30 in good health and CMV-seropositive.

This clone has only a few counts. The chain combines TRBV6-1 with TRBJ1-3, with D uncertain. This CDR3 has 15 residues. Trimming cost V 3 bases and J 3 bases, with 12 bases left between them. Germline-derived CDR1 and CDR2 are MNHNS and SASEGT. The CDR3 DNA sequence: TGTGCCAGCAGTGAGGCGGAGGGAAGTGGAAACACCATATATTTT. Its translation: CASSEAEGSGNTIYF.

The V and J genes are TRBV5-1 and TRBJ2-7; D perhaps matches TRBD2 (5 bases). CDR3 length: 15 residues. The V gene lost 2 bases and the J gene lost 5 bases, with 17 bases spanning the gap. Germline CDR1 is SGHRS and CDR2 is YFSETQ. The CDR3 spells CASSFGLGAIHEQYF. For the CDR3, the DNA is TGCGCCAGCAGCTTTGGTTTGGGAGCGATCCACGAGCAGTACTTC.

This sequence joins TRBV19 and TRBJ2-1; D remains ambiguous. CDR3 size: 14 residues. CDR1 is LNHDA and CDR2 is SQIVND in the germline V gene (reference sequence). The V end lost 3 bases, the J end lost 2 bases, and 8 bases lay between the germline ends. This chain's CDR3 is CASSISGTYNEQFF. In nucleotides, the CDR3 is TGTGCCAGTAGTATTTCCGGTACCTACAATGAGCAGTTCTTC.

This chain links TRBV27 with TRBJ2-1; 10 positions match TRBD2. Germline trimming cut 3 bases from V and 6 bases from J; bases unmatched to any gene: 5. The germline gives CDR1 MNHEY, CDR2 SMNVEV (reference sequence). CDR3 length equals 15 residues. CDR3 in amino acids: CASSFLSGRANEQFF. The CDR3 coding sequence is TGTGCCAGCAGTTTCTTGAGCGGGAGGGCCAATGAGCAGTTCTTC.

The J gene is TRBJ2-5, the V gene TRBV6-5, with a tentative D call TRBD2 (5 bases). This CDR3 region has 14 residues. Between the trimmed V and J ends, which lost 6 bases and 4 bases, there was a span of 15 bases. Germline V lookup: CDR1 MNHEY, CDR2 SVGAGI. CDR3 region: CASSSPRGGETQYF. The CDR3 DNA reads TGTGCCAGCAGCTCTCCCCGGGGTGGAGAGACCCAGTACTTC.

CDR3 region: CASSRGGGSYEQYF. The CDR3 coding sequence is TGCGCCAGCAGCCGGGGAGGGGGGTCCTACGAGCAGTACTTC. The V gene is TRBV5-1, the J gene TRBJ2-7; the D gene is possibly TRBD2 (7 bases). Germline V gene data show CDR1 as SGHRS and CDR2 as YFSETQ. The CDR3 covers 14 residues. Trimming shortened V by 4 bases and J by 1 base, and 12 bases separated the two germline ends.

Remarks on this clone: Germline is not matched at one junction end, which may reflect a read error. This sequence joins TRBV6-5 and TRBJ1-5; D remains ambiguous. This CDR3 has 15 amino acids. The V gene's germline CDR1 is MNHEY and CDR2 SVGAGI. The CDR3 protein is CASSYSLMSNRPQHF. The CDR3 region has the DNA TGTGCCAGCAGTTACTCCCTGATGTCTAATCGGCCCCAGCATTTT.

This clone has just a few counts. This rearrangement joins TRBV19 to TRBJ1-1, with 9 bases aligning to TRBD1. The CDR3 spans 14 residues. J lost 0 bases, V lost 9 bases, and 5 bases had no gene match. Germline loops: CDR1 LNHDA, CDR2 SQIVND (reference sequence). CDR3 amino acids: CASKRDRVNTEAFF. In DNA, the CDR3 is TGTGCCAGCAAAAGGGACAGGGTGAACACTGAAGCTTTCTTT.

This sequence joins TRBV5-1 and TRBJ2-2, with D possibly TRBD2 on 5 matching bases. The germline V and J ends were trimmed by 6 bases and 8 bases, with 14 bases remaining between them. From germline, CDR1 is SGHRS and CDR2 YFSETQ. This CDR3 comprises 13 residues. CDR3 amino acids: CASNLPGRGELFF. The CDR3 region has the DNA TGCGCCAGCAATCTCCCGGGAAGGGGGGAGCTGTTTTTT.

The sample holds a few counts of this clone. CDR3 region: CASSRPGQGAVGTYGYTF. The CDR3 DNA reads TGTGCCAGCAGCCGCCCGGGACAGGGAGCGGTCGGTACCTATGGCTACACCTTC. The rearrangement uses TRBV5-8 and TRBJ1-2; 9 nucleotides align to TRBD1. V gave up 4 bases and J gave up 4 bases; unmatched junction bases: 17. This CDR3 contains 18 residues. Germline loops: CDR1 SGHTS, CDR2 YDEGEE.

The rearrangement uses TRBV27 and TRBJ2-3; possibly TRBD1 for D (6 bases). Per the germline V gene, CDR1 is MNHEY and CDR2 is SMNVEV (reference sequence). V lost 6 bases to trimming and J lost 3 bases, with 22 bases between them. This CDR3 region has 17 residues. The CDR3 nucleotides are TGTGCCAGCAGACAAAGCACAGGGACCCTAAGGACAGATACGCAGTATTTT. Its protein is CASRQSTGTLRTDTQYF.

This chain links TRBV6-4 with TRBJ2-1, with 14 bases that match TRBD2. The CDR3 spans 14 residues. Per the germline V gene, CDR1 is MRHNA and CDR2 is SNTAGT. V gave up 4 bases and J gave up 8 bases; unmatched junction bases: 1. The DNA for the CDR3 is TGTGCCAGCAGTGGACTAGCGGGAGGGGATGAGCAGTTCTTC. Amino acid sequence: CASSGLAGGDEQFF.

The chain carries TRBV7-6 and TRBJ2-1, with 8 bases that match TRBD1. The CDR3 sequence is 15 residues long. Germline V gene data show CDR1 as SGHVS and CDR2 as FNYEAQ. V was pared by 1 base and J by 9 bases, with 8 bases of the junction left unmatched. The CDR3 bases are TGTGCCAGCAGCTTAGGGACAGGGTTGGGGTCTGAGCAGTTCTTC. This sequence encodes CASSLGTGLGSEQFF.

This clone has just a few counts. This chain links TRBV29-1 with TRBJ1-1; 7 bases are shared with TRBD1. This CDR3 has 14 residues. Germline CDR1 is SQVTM and CDR2 is ANQGSEA. The V gene end was trimmed by 4 bases and the J gene end by 4 bases; junction bases not matched to a gene: 9. In DNA form, the CDR3 reads TGCAGCGTTGGGGGACAGCTAGAACTCACTGAAGCTTTCTTT. Its protein is CSVGGQLELTEAFF.

This clone was seen a few times. This chain links TRBV5-6 with TRBJ2-7; maybe TRBD2 (6 bases). The CDR3 covers 15 residues. Germline V CDR1 and CDR2: SGHDT, YYEEEE. The ends were cut back, 1 base at V and 0 bases at J, with 11 bases in the middle. CDR3 coding DNA: TGTGCCAGCAGCTTGAGGAGGGGACTCTCCTACGAGCAGTACTTC. Translation: CASSLRRGLSYEQYF.

The gene calls are TRBV2 and TRBJ1-1, with 7 bases lining up with TRBD1. Looked up from germline, CDR1 is SNHLY and CDR2 is FYNNEI. The ends lost 8 bases at V and 0 bases at J; junction bases unmatched: 3. The CDR3 is 13 residues long. DNA for the CDR3: TGTGCCAGCTTACAGGGGATGAACACTGAAGCTTTCTTT. This sequence encodes CASLQGMNTEAFF.

In its sample, this clone was seen a few times. The rearrangement uses TRBV6-5 and TRBJ1-1; D remains unclear. Deletions cut 0 bases from V and 11 bases from J, with 16 bases between. Germline V gene lookup returns CDR1 MNHEY and CDR2 SVGAGI. There are 14 residues in the CDR3. The CDR3 coding sequence is TGTGCCAGCAGTTACTCGTCCCAATCCGAGGAGGCTTTCTTT. It yields the protein CASSYSSQSEEAFF.

This clone came up a few times. J is TRBJ1-5 and V is TRBV7-6; 7 positions match TRBD1. In germline, CDR1 is SGHVS, CDR2 FNYEAQ. Trimming at V came to 4 bases and at J to 3 bases, leaving 9 bases not matched to a gene. The CDR3 is 16 amino acids. DNA for the CDR3: TGTGCCAGCAGCTCCGAGGCGGGACAGACCAATCAGCCCCAGCATTTT. It specifies CASSSEAGQTNQPQHF.

This chain connects TRBV29-1 to TRBJ2-3; D unresolved. There are 13 residues in the CDR3. The germline V and J ends were trimmed by 4 bases and 3 bases, with 11 bases remaining between them. Looked up from germline, CDR1 is SQVTM and CDR2 is ANQGSEA. In DNA form, the CDR3 reads TGCAGCGTTGTCCCCCCCGGGACAGATACGCAGTATTTT. Protein: CSVVPPGTDTQYF.

This clone was seen a handful of times. This chain links TRBV2 with TRBJ2-5, with D maybe TRBD1 (6 bases). Between the trimmed V and J ends, which lost 8 bases and 4 bases, there was a span of 17 bases. CDR1 SNHLY and CDR2 FYNNEI come from the germline V gene. The CDR3 totals 14 residues. CDR3 protein: CASGPQGSRETQYF. The CDR3 DNA follows: TGTGCCAGCGGACCCCAGGGGTCACGAGAGACCCAGTACTTC.

The rearrangement links TRBV30 to TRBJ2-7; a weak D match, TRBD1 (5 bases). From germline, CDR1 is GTSNPN and CDR2 SVGIG (reference sequence). CDR3 length equals 11 residues. Trimming took 2 bases from V and 6 from J, leaving 8 bases between them. The CDR3 protein is CAWSTGPEQYF. In DNA form, the CDR3 reads TGTGCCTGGAGTACAGGACCCGAGCAGTACTTC.

The rearrangement uses TRBV18 and TRBJ2-5; 7 nucleotides match TRBD2. J was trimmed by 3 bases and V by 0 bases; bases with no gene match: 7. Germline V lookup: CDR1 KGHSH, CDR2 LQKENI. This CDR3 spans 16 amino acids. The CDR3 protein is CASSPPNSGGKETQYF. CDR3 DNA sequence: TGTGCCAGCTCACCACCCAATTCGGGGGGAAAAGAGACCCAGTACTTC.

The rearrangement uses TRBV2 and TRBJ2-1, with a weak D call TRBD2 (6 bases). This CDR3 is 14 amino acids long. V shed 8 bases and J shed 0 bases, with 11 bases lying between them. Looked up from germline, CDR1 is SNHLY and CDR2 is FYNNEI. CDR3 DNA: TGTGCCAGCCGTGTCGGGAGCTCCTACAATGAGCAGTTCTTC. Its protein is CASRVGSSYNEQFF.

The chain carries TRBV10-3 and TRBJ2-1, with 8 bases identical to TRBD2. After removal of 8 bases from V and 6 bases from J, the junction contained 6 bases not matched to a gene. CDR1 ENHRY and CDR2 SYGVKD come from the germline V gene. This CDR3 region has 13 residues. The CDR3 DNA reads TGTGCCATCCAGGGACTAGAGACCAATGAGCAGTTCTTC. Amino acid sequence: CAIQGLETNEQFF.

The chain recombines TRBV4-1 with TRBJ2-7; 15 nucleotides match TRBD2. V shed 3 bases, J shed 7 bases, and the junction held 19 bases outside the gene matches. The V gene's germline CDR1 is MGHRA and CDR2 YSYEKL. The CDR3 is 20 amino acids. The CDR3 spells CASSQGPGLAGGSLPGEQYF. CDR3 bases: TGCGCCAGCAGCCAGGGGCCGGGACTAGCGGGAGGAAGCCTCCCTGGGGAGCAGTACTTC.

V and J are TRBV5-1 and TRBJ2-1, with D hard to call. V lost 4 bases and J 4 bases, leaving 12 bases between the germline ends. Germline CDR1 SGHRS, CDR2 YFSETQ. The length of the CDR3 is 14 residues. The DNA of the CDR3 is TGCGCCAGCAGCGTGAATACTAATTACAATGAGCAGTTCTTC. It encodes CASSVNTNYNEQFF.